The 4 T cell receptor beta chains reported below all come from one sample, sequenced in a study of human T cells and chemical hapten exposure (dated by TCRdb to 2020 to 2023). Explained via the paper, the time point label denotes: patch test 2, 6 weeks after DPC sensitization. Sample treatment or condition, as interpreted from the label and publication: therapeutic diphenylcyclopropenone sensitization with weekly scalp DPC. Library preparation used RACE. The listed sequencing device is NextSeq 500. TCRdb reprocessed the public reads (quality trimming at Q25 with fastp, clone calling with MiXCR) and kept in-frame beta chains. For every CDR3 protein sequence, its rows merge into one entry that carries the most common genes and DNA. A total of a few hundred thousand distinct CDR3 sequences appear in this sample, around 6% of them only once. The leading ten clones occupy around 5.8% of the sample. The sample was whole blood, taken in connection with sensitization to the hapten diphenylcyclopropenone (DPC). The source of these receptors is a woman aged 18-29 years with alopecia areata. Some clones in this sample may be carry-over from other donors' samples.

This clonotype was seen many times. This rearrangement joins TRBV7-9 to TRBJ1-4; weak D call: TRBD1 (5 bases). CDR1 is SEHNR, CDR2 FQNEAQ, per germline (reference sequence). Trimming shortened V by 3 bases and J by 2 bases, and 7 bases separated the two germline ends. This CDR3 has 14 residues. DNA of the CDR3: TGTGCCAGCAGCTTGCGGGGGACTAATGAAAAACTGTTTTTT. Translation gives CASSLRGTNEKLFF.

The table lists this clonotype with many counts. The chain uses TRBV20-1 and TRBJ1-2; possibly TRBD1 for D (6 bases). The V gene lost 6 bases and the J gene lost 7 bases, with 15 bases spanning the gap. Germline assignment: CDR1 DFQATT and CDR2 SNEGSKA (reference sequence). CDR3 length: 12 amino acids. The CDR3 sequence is CSAERGRGGYTF. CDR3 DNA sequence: TGCAGTGCCGAGCGGGGGCGCGGTGGCTACACCTTC.

CDR3 residues: CASSYPSGGASTDTQYF. The CDR3 DNA reads TGTGCCAGCAGTTACCCAAGCGGGGGAGCAAGCACAGATACGCAGTATTTT. The V and J genes are TRBV6-6 and TRBJ2-3; 8 positions agree with TRBD2. With V trimmed by 2 bases and J by 0 bases, 7 bases remained unmatched. Germline assignment: CDR1 MNHNY and CDR2 SVGAGI (reference sequence). The CDR3 length is 17 residues.

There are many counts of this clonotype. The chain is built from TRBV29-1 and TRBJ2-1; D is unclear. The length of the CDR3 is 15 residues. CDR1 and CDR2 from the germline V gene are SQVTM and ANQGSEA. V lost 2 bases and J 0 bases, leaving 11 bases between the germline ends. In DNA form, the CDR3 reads TGCAGCGTTGAACTAACATATAGCTCCTACAATGAGCAGTTCTTC. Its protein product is CSVELTYSSYNEQFF.